Detailed here is one TCR beta chain. What it binds is not known. The sample belongs to a study of cytomegalovirus exposure and HLA in healthy donors. About the research overall: Inside one of the first data releases sat around 86 million unique TCRs taken from HLA-typed donors.

Each donor was nominally healthy when sampled (though unrecorded immune exposures were likely). Vbeta (60) and Jbeta (13) primers were used in the PCR. TCRdb's copy holds only in-frame clones and misses some; the assay was immunoSEQ multiplex PCR. The sample records some 190,000 clones, around four fifths being singletons. Points from the study as a whole: The productive fraction for most TCR beta V segments was about 90% or about 30% in an earlier analysis. Serostatus for CMV was the only available immune exposure information.

The receptor comes from a woman aged 40 to 50 in good health and CMV-seronegative. The sample consisted of PBMCs.

DNA of the CDR3: TGTGCCACCAGCAGAGCTCGGACAGGGGTGGTAGGTGAAAAACTGTTTTTT. It codes for CATSRARTGVVGEKLFF. The chain uses TRBV15 and TRBJ1-4; 9 positions match TRBD1. The CDR3 extends over 17 amino acids. V lost 1 base, J lost 7 bases, and 10 bases stayed unmatched. The germline V gene has CDR1 LNHNV and CDR2 YYDKDF (reference sequence).